These 6 T cell receptor beta chains were all obtained from the same sample, sequenced in a study of cytomegalovirus exposure and HLA in healthy donors. PCR involved 60 Vbeta and 13 Jbeta primers. Repertoires were generated with immunoSEQ multiplex PCR, while TCRdb's copy carries only in-frame clones and drops some. Of about 190,000 clones in the sample, around 78% are singletons; the top ten hold roughly 14%. The sample was PBMCs. The receptor set was obtained from a young woman in good health and CMV-seropositive.

The chain employs TRBV5-1 and TRBJ2-1; 9 nucleotides match TRBD1. V shed 4 bases and J 7 bases; nucleotides not matched to a gene: 12. The length of the CDR3 is 16 residues. From germline, CDR1 is SGHRS and CDR2 YFSETQ. The CDR3 DNA follows: TGCGCCAGCAGCGTCATTGGGACAGGGCTAATTAATGAGCAGTTCTTC. Protein sequence: CASSVIGTGLINEQFF.

The chain employs TRBV5-4 and TRBJ1-1; maybe TRBD1 (5 bases). Trimming left V 0 bases short and J 6 bases short, with 9 bases between. The CDR3 totals 13 residues. Germline assignment: CDR1 SGHNT and CDR2 YYREEE (reference sequence). CDR3 in amino acids: CASSLEGAAEAFF. As DNA, the CDR3 is TGTGCCAGCAGCTTGGAAGGGGCCGCTGAAGCTTTCTTT.

J is TRBJ2-1 and V is TRBV5-4; D might be TRBD2 (5 bases). Trimming left V 2 bases short and J 0 bases short, with 9 bases between. From germline, CDR1 is SGHNT and CDR2 YYREEE (reference sequence). The CDR3 is 15 residues long. The CDR3 DNA reads as TGTGCCAGCAGCTTCGGGGAGAGCTCCTACAATGAGCAGTTCTTC. It is translated as CASSFGESSYNEQFF. Full variable domain (missing parts from reference TRBV5-4 and TRBJ2-1): ETGVTQSPTHLIKTRGQQVTLRCSSQSGHNTVSWYQQALGQGPQFIFQYYREEENGRGNFPPRFSGLQFPNYSSELNVNALELDDSALYLCASSFGESSYNEQFFGPGTRLTVL.

This chain joins TRBV30 and TRBJ1-1, with D tentatively TRBD1 (5 bases). Germline V gene sequence: CDR1 GTSNPN, CDR2 SVGIG (reference sequence). Trimming cost V 7 bases and J 5 bases, with 11 bases left between them. The CDR3 extends over 11 amino acids. CDR3 residues: CAFGGWTEAFF. In nucleotides, the CDR3 is TGTGCCTTTGGGGGGTGGACTGAAGCTTTCTTT. The full variable domain, with the rest looked up from reference TRBV30 and TRBJ1-1, is SQTIHQWPATLVQPVGSPLSLECTVEGTSNPNLYWYRQAAGRGLQLLFYSVGIGQISSEVPQNLSASRPQDRQFILSSKKLLLSDSGFYLCAFGGWTEAFFGQGTRLTVV.

This clone showed up just once. J is TRBJ2-1 and V is TRBV9, with a weak D call TRBD2 (6 bases). Trimming removed 3 bases at V and 3 bases at J, with 19 bases between. This CDR3 has 17 residues. The germline gives CDR1 SGDLS, CDR2 YYNGEE. This chain's CDR3 is CASSANQGGGLYNEQFF. DNA of the CDR3: TGTGCCAGCAGCGCAAACCAGGGTGGGGGACTCTACAATGAGCAGTTCTTC.

The V and J genes are TRBV5-4 and TRBJ2-3, with TRBD2 matching 13 bases. Germline assignment: CDR1 SGHNT and CDR2 YYREEE (reference sequence). J was trimmed by 5 bases and V by 2 bases; bases with no gene match: 5. The CDR3 contains 16 residues. The chain's CDR3 is CASSFGLAGDGDTQYF. CDR3 bases: TGTGCCAGCAGCTTCGGACTAGCGGGAGATGGAGATACGCAGTATTTT.